The sequence of this TCR beta chain was determined in a study of PD-1 blockade in classical Hodgkin lymphoma. Relapse after autologous stem cell transplantation occurred in every patient, and brentuximab vedotin exposure varied. TCRdb's table, derived via immunoSEQ multiplex PCR, lists solely in-frame clones and lacks some. Of 90,000 to 95,000 clones in the sample, about 88% were seen once. The receptor was derived from a human donor with classical Hodgkin lymphoma. Sequencing used peripheral blood mononuclear cells (PBMCs), obtained before the second cycle of nivolumab.

The CDR3 is CASSFGQGADTQYF. DNA for the CDR3: TGCGCCAGCAGCTTTGGACAGGGGGCAGATACGCAGTATTTT. The chain has TRBV5-1 and TRBJ2-3; TRBD1 matches at 10 bases. The CDR3 is 14 residues long. Looked up from germline, CDR1 is SGHRS and CDR2 is YFSETQ. V shed 2 bases and J 4 bases; nucleotides not matched to a gene: 1.